The text below deals with one T cell receptor beta chain. Its antigen is still unknown. This sample stems from a study of CXCR3-negative and CXCR3-positive naive CD8 T cells. TRB cDNA was prepared as libraries by UMI-labeled 5' RACE. Reanalyzing the 5' RACE reads, TCRdb keeps one entry per CDR3 protein, without DNA. This sample lists 130,000 to 150,000 distinct CDR3 sequences; its ten largest clones have around 0.3%. Findings and caveats of the study: More hydrophobic TRB CDR3s were found in CXCR3-positive naive cells than in CXCR3-negative naive cells.

Input material: naive CXCR3+ CD8+ T cells from blood. The sample's subset: CD45RO-CCR7+CD27+CD95- naive CD8+ T cells expressing CXCR3 (TNR3+). The sequence derives from a human donor in good health. Some clones in this sample may be carry-over from other donors' samples.

The CDR3 sequence is CASSLDRGWGIFYEQYF. This chain uses TRBV5-6 with TRBJ2-7; as DNA is missing, the TRBD2 call by TCRdb cannot be tested. The length of the CDR3 is 17 residues. Germline V gene lookup returns CDR1 SGHDT and CDR2 YYEEEE.